Listed below are T cell receptor beta chains from one sample, sequenced in a study of blood T cell repertoires in COVID-19. Sequencing was performed with immunoSEQ multiplex PCR; in TCRdb, only in-frame clones are kept and a portion is missing. This sample carries 98,000 or so clones, about 80% of them seen once, and the ten largest clones take more than 20%. The sample was peripheral blood. The receptors here all came from a man in his 60s with acute or convalescent COVID-19. Each CDR3 is given with its conserved first and last residue. D genes are given only for firm matches. A row's size may be missing; if present it is once, few, many or a size class.

>NA|NA|TRBV5-1|TRBJ2-2
CASSLKFLGQVNTGELFF
TGCGCCAGCAGCTTGAAATTCCTGGGACAAGTGAACACCGGGGAGCTGTTTTTT
>few|NA|TRBV5-1|TRBJ1-5
CASSLGASHSNQPQHF
TGCGCCAGCAGCTTGGGGGCCTCCCATAGCAATCAGCCCCAGCATTTT
>NA|TRBD2|TRBV3-1/TRBV3-2|TRBJ2-2
CASSQVRGGNTGELFF
TGTGCCAGCAGCCAAGTACGGGGGGGTAACACCGGGGAGCTGTTTTTT
>NA|NA|TRBV28|TRBJ2-2
CATFQGGGTGELFF
TGTGCCACCTTTCAAGGGGGGGGCACCGGGGAGCTGTTTTTT
>NA|TRBD2|TRBV7-6|TRBJ2-2
CASSLARLAGAPGELFF
TGTGCCAGCAGCTTAGCCCGACTAGCGGGAGCGCCCGGGGAGCTGTTTTTT
>NA|TRBD1|TRBV28|TRBJ2-7
CASSAATGQGTYEQYF
TGTGCCAGCAGTGCCGCAACGGGACAGGGGACCTACGAGCAGTACTTC
>NA|NA|TRBV5-1|TRBJ2-3
CASSLGGWGTDTQYF
TGCGCCAGCAGCTTGGGAGGGTGGGGCACAGATACGCAGTATTTT
>NA|NA|TRBV25-1|TRBJ2-7
CASRSTGFSYEQYF
TGTGCCAGCAGGTCAACAGGCTTCTCCTACGAGCAGTACTTC
>NA|NA|TRBV24-1|TRBJ1-5
CATSEVGLNQPQHF
TGTGCCACCAGTGAAGTCGGTCTAAATCAGCCCCAGCATTTT
>NA|NA|TRBV14|TRBJ2-2
CASGGMGYTGELFF
TGTGCGAGCGGAGGGATGGGGTACACCGGGGAGCTGTTTTTT
>few|NA|TRBV19|TRBJ2-7
CASSRSGGNYEQYF
TGTGCCAGTAGTCGGTCAGGAGGGAACTACGAGCAGTACTTC
>NA|NA|TRBV21-1|TRBJ2-1
CASIPPGAAKGYNEQFF
TGTGCCAGCATCCCTCCCGGAGCGGCAAAGGGTTACAATGAGCAGTTCTTC
>NA|NA|TRBV11-2|TRBJ1-3
CASSSNRAGNTIYF
TGTGCCAGCAGCTCCAACAGGGCTGGAAACACCATATATTTT
>once|NA|TRBV13|TRBJ1-1
CASSPLGRANTEAFF
TGTGCCAGCAGCCCCCTAGGGCGGGCGAACACTGAAGCTTTCTTT
>NA|NA|TRBV3-1/TRBV3-2|TRBJ2-7
CASSHNYEQYF
TGTGCCAGCAGCCATAACTACGAGCAGTACTTC
>NA|NA|TRBV9|TRBJ1-4
CASSVYREGEKLFF
TGTGCCAGCAGCGTATACAGGGAGGGAGAAAAACTGTTTTTT
>NA|TRBD1|TRBV5-4|TRBJ1-2
CASSLVQGALYGYTF
TGTGCCAGCAGCTTGGTTCAGGGGGCGCTCTATGGCTACACCTTC
>NA|TRBD2|TRBV3-1/TRBV3-2|TRBJ2-2
CASSPVGLFNTGELFF
TGTGCCAGCAGCCCAGTGGGACTATTTAACACCGGGGAGCTGTTTTTT
>NA|NA|TRBV28|TRBJ1-5
CASSLPGTYSNQPQHF
TGTGCCAGCAGTTTGCCCGGGACATATAGCAATCAGCCCCAGCATTTT
>NA|NA|TRBV4-1|TRBJ2-7
CASSQEMASPLYEQYF
TGCGCCAGCAGCCAAGAAATGGCCTCTCCCCTTTACGAGCAGTACTTC
>NA|TRBD2|TRBV5-4|TRBJ2-1
CASSFASGNRDEQFF
TGTGCCAGCAGCTTTGCTAGCGGGAATCGGGATGAGCAGTTCTTC
>NA|NA|TRBV27|TRBJ1-2
CASKGAPQTYGYTF
TGTGCCAGCAAAGGGGCCCCACAGACCTATGGCTACACCTTC
>NA|NA|TRBV12-3/TRBV12-4|TRBJ1-5
CASRQGNQPQHF
TGTGCCAGCAGGCAGGGGAATCAGCCCCAGCATTTT
>NA|TRBD1|TRBV19|TRBJ1-5
CASSIDSDRSQPQHF
TGTGCCAGTAGTATAGATTCGGACAGGAGTCAGCCCCAGCATTTT
>NA|TRBD1|TRBV3-1/TRBV3-2|TRBJ1-5
CASTPGGGEDGPQHF
TGTGCCAGCACCCCGGGAGGGGGCGAGGATGGGCCCCAGCATTTT
>NA|TRBD1|TRBV7-6|TRBJ2-2
CASSAGTGIGTGELFF
TGTGCCAGCAGCGCCGGGACAGGGATAGGCACCGGGGAGCTGTTTTTT
>once|NA|TRBV3-1/TRBV3-2|TRBJ1-6
CASSHTQGPGNSPLHF
TGTGCCAGCAGCCACACCCAGGGGCCCGGCAATTCACCCCTCCACTTT
>NA|TRBD2|TRBV28|TRBJ2-7
CASSLGGRAQEQYF
TGTGCCAGCAGTTTAGGCGGGAGGGCCCAGGAGCAGTACTTC
>NA|TRBD2|TRBV7-2|TRBJ2-1
CASSSRLAGGYNEQFF
TGTGCCAGCAGCTCGAGACTAGCGGGAGGGTACAATGAGCAGTTCTTC
>NA|NA|TRBV29-1|TRBJ1-4
CSVDGGAREKLFF
TGCAGCGTTGACGGGGGGGCACGTGAAAAACTGTTTTTT
>NA|TRBD1|TRBV3-1/TRBV3-2|TRBJ1-1
CASSQGSGTGGRGRSEAFF
TGTGCCAGCAGCCAAGGATCCGGGACAGGGGGTCGGGGACGGTCTGAAGCTTTCTTT
>NA|NA|TRBV19|TRBJ1-1
CASDQTGGTAEAFF
TGTGCCAGTGATCAAACTGGAGGGACCGCTGAAGCTTTCTTT
>NA|NA|TRBV6-5|TRBJ1-4
CASRLNREEKLFF
TGTGCCAGCAGACTGAACAGGGAGGAAAAACTGTTTTTT
>NA|NA|TRBV10-1|TRBJ2-2
CASSLQGAGELFF
TGCGCCAGCAGCTTACAGGGAGCCGGGGAGCTGTTTTTT
>NA|NA|TRBV29-1|TRBJ1-4
CSVQGQTREKLFF
TGCAGCGTTCAGGGGCAGACTCGAGAAAAACTGTTTTTT
>NA|NA|TRBV5-4|TRBJ2-1
CASSSPKEANEQFF
TGTGCCAGCAGCTCCCCTAAGGAAGCGAATGAGCAGTTCTTC
>NA|NA|TRBV5-1|TRBJ1-6
CASSLEGVGSPLHF
TGCGCCAGCAGCTTGGAAGGGGTCGGTTCACCCCTCCACTTT
>NA|TRBD1|TRBV3-1/TRBV3-2|TRBJ1-5
CASSQGTGSNQPQHF
TGTGCCAGCAGCCAAGGGACAGGGAGCAATCAGCCCCAGCATTTT
>NA|NA|TRBV5-1|TRBJ2-3
CASSPAGGTDTQYF
TGCGCCAGCAGCCCGGCAGGGGGCACAGATACGCAGTATTTT
>NA|TRBD2|TRBV6-4|TRBJ2-1
CASSPGLGMGEQFF
TGTGCCAGCAGTCCGGGACTAGGGATGGGTGAGCAGTTCTTC
>few|NA|TRBV24-1|TRBJ1-1
CATSDRGGGTEAFF
TGTGCCACCAGTGACAGGGGTGGCGGCACTGAAGCTTTCTTT
>NA|TRBD2|TRBV19|TRBJ2-3
CASASGRAVDTQYF
TGTGCCAGTGCTAGCGGGAGGGCCGTAGATACGCAGTATTTT
>few|NA|TRBV5-6|TRBJ2-1
CASSPYEPDKSEQFF
TGTGCCAGCAGCCCTTACGAACCCGATAAGAGTGAGCAGTTCTTC
>once|NA|TRBV27|TRBJ2-1
CASSFKGRASSLEQFF
TGTGCCAGCAGTTTCAAGGGTCGTGCTAGCAGCCTTGAGCAGTTCTTC